This TCR beta chain was retrieved from a study of CD8+CD57+ T cells in acquired aplastic anemia. As for the study in general: When averaged, DNA from sorted CD4+ and CD8+ cells came to 2.5 to 3.5 ug. Study results and caveats: A significant difference in CD8+ Simpson's diversity between patients and controls was not found. Comparison of patients with controls identified around 30 shared CD8+ CDR3 sequences.

This clonotype was seen repeatedly, ten times or more. Its antigen is unidentified. The patients chosen for sequencing had shown expansion of CD8+CD57+ cells (detected by flow cytometry). Trimming removed 0 bases from V and 13 bases from J, with 16 bases in between. The germline CDR1 and CDR2 sequences are SGHTS and YDEGEE. The CDR3 runs to 14 residues. Profiles of TCR beta VDJ and CDR3 were generated from a genomic DNA template. MiXCR, run by TCRdb on the reads, gives a single entry per CDR3 protein. The sample shows approximately 190,000 distinct CDR3 sequences, nearly 50% of them seen only once. Sequencing was done on a sample of sorted CD4+, CD8+, or CD8+CD57+ T cells (not recorded which) from PBMCs. The chain is built from TRBV5-8 and TRBJ1-4; unclear D gene. This clonotype was sampled from a human donor with aplastic anemia. The CDR3: CASSLENGGILLFF. The CDR3 DNA reads TGTGCCAGCAGCTTGGAGAACGGCGGGATTCTACTGTTTTTT.